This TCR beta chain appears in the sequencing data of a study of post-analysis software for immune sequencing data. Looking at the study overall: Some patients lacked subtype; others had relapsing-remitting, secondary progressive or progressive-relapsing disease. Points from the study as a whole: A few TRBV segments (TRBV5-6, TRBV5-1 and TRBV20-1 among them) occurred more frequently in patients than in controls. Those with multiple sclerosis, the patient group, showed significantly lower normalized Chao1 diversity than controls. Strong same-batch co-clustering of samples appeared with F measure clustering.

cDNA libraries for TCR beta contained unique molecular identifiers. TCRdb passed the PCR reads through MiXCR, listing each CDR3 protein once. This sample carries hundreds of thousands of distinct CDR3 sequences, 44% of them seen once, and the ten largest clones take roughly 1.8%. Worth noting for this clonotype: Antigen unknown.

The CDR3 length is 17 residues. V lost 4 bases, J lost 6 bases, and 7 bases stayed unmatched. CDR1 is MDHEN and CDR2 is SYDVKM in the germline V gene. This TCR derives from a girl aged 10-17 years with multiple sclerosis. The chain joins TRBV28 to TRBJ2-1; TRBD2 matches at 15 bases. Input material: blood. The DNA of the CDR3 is TGTGCCAGCAGTTCCCCCAGGACTAGCGGGAGGGCCAATGAGCAGTTCTTC. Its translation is CASSSPRTSGRANEQFF.